Sequencing of this T cell receptor beta chain was carried out in a study of cytomegalovirus exposure and HLA in healthy donors. Germline V lookup: CDR1 SGHNT, CDR2 YENEEA. This CDR3 has 15 amino acids. With 5 bases clipped from V and 5 bases from J, the junction kept 11 bases outside the gene matches. The PCR had 60 Vbeta and 13 Jbeta primers. As processed by the authors: It was a later analysis that counted roughly 80 million unique TCR beta chains, of which around 11 million were shared. The assay was immunoSEQ multiplex PCR, and TCRdb's table has in-frame clones only and misses some. D and trimming were read from the DNA, whereas the V and J calls and clone size are those reported in that table. The sample consists of over 80,000 clones, 65% to 90% of them appearing once. This clone showed up just a few times.

The TCR comes from a man aged 25-45 years in good health and CMV-seropositive. The genes are TRBV11-3 and TRBJ1-1, with TRBD1 matching over 7 bases. Sequencing was performed on PBMCs. The CDR3, as DNA: TGTGCCAGCAGCGAAGAGGACAGGAGGGCGACTGAAGCTTTCTTT. Residues: CASSEEDRRATEAFF.